This T cell receptor (beta chain) originates from a study of blood T cell repertoires in COVID-19. The CDR3 has 14 residues. Germline values: CDR1 GTSNPN, CDR2 SVGIG (reference sequence). V was pared by 3 bases and J by 5 bases, with 16 bases between. In the authors' workflow: Using reference gene primer amplification, nucleated cell counts were estimated. Some clones are missing from TCRdb's copy, which holds only in-frame ones; the method was immunoSEQ multiplex PCR. V, J and clone size are taken as reported in that table, and D and trimming were inferred from the DNA itself. The table has fewer than 200,000 clones, 75% to 90% seen once. Enrollees, about 18 to 95 years old, lived in 20 to 25 US areas. Donors were grouped by their self-reported clinical history. For recovered donors of Cohort 3, there were two negative PCRs, clearance, or symptom resolution.

The sequenced material came from PBMCs or T cells enriched from blood (not recorded which). V and J are TRBV30 and TRBJ1-1, with a weak D call TRBD1 (5 bases). The clonotype comes from a woman between 50 and 59 years old who had recovered from COVID-19. The CDR3: CAWRKVQAATEAFF. The CDR3 region has the DNA TGTGCCTGGAGGAAAGTACAGGCGGCGACTGAAGCTTTCTTT.